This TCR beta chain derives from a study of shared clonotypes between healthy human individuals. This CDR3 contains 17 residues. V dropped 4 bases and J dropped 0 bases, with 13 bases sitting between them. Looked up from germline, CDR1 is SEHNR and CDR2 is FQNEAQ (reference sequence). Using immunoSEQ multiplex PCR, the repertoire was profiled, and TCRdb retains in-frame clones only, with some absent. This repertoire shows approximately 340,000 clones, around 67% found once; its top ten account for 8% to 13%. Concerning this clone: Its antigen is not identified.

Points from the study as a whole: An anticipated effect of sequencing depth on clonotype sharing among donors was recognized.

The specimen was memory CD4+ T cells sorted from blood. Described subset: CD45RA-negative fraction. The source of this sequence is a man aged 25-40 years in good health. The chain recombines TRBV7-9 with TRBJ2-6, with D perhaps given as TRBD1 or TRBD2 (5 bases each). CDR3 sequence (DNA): TGTGCCAGCAGCTACCGGGACGGAGACTCTGGGGCCAACGTCCTGACTTTC. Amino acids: CASSYRDGDSGANVLTF.